This T cell receptor (beta chain) was identified in a study of T cell responses to AZD1222 COVID-19 vaccine (dated by TCRdb to the early 2020s). At the level of the whole study: TCR sequencing covered roughly 230 trial participants: 200 to 210 given two doses of AZD1222 and approximately 26 given two doses of MenACWY control vaccine. Enrollment into the trials was organized by age into subgroups of 18-55, 56-69 and 70-plus years, and those subgroups contained roughly 150, 30 and 60 TCR-sequenced participants, respectively. General study outcomes and caveats: In the small 56-69-year group, the increase in depth fell short of significance, most likely because of low power. After two AZD1222 doses, spike-specific TCR breadth and depth were significantly higher than at day 0 and than in MenACWY recipients. The vaccine-associated CD4 TCRs covered the entire spike protein, and the dominant responses fell in regions 160-218 and 743-854. Most participants were white British and females outnumbered males, and the authors suggested that clonal diversity may have been underestimated. Conclusions about previously exposed vaccinees are limited because only five or six AZD1222 recipients were SARS-CoV-2 seropositive at baseline. Because no day 14 peak-response samples were available, repertoires were characterized only after the peak T cell response. Epitopes outside the regions mutated in the B.1.351 and B.1.1.7 variants were reportedly recognized by nearly half of the unique spike-specific TCRs.

The CDR3 regions of human TCRbeta chains were subjected to immunosequencing. The source study handled its data this way. TCRs in the repertoires were compared against a reference library of SARS-CoV-2-specific TCRs that had been generated with the MIRA antigen-specificity platform. Breadth meant the fraction of unique TCRs that were SARS-CoV-2-associated, whereas depth meant the fraction of total T cells that were SARS-CoV-2-associated. Using the MIRA data, every spike-specific TCR was mapped to the spike region that the TCR reacted to and assigned to either a CD4 or a CD8 class. Log10-transformed breadth and depth values were compared by one-way ANOVA with Sidak's multiple comparisons tests. In its TCRdb copy, this immuneACCESS table keeps in-frame sequences only and misses some clones. Where compared with another copy, unresolved V genes explain less than half of these, and the others have no known cause. Clone size and V and J calls were adopted from that table, with D and trimming inferred from the DNA. Present in this sample are 150,000 to 190,000 clones, around 85% of which were seen just once. More than 6.5% of the sample goes to the ten largest clones.

The CDR3 measures 16 amino acids from cysteine to phenylalanine. Just CDR3 DNA is preserved here, 48 bases in frame from base 1. V loses 1 base at its end and J loses 7 bases; junction bases beyond the gene matches: 7. The germline V gene sets CDR1 to LGHNA and CDR2 to YSLEER. Explained via the paper, the time point label denotes: sample from adult after SARS-CoV-2 infection, after symptom onset. A couple of convalescent COVID-19 patients, sampled after symptom onset from adults with prior SARS-CoV-2 infection, were also TCR-sequenced for comparison. Comments on this clone: Its cognate antigen has yet to be identified. Nothing much larger sits one base from this clone, and base qualities are not available.

Here the sequenced sample was peripheral blood, taken after recovery from COVID-19. The sequence links TRBV4-3 to TRBJ1-6, with 7 bases in between that match TRBD1. The source is an adult who had recovered from COVID-19. This receptor has the CDR3 CASSQVSGQSNSPLHF. The DNA reads TGCGCCAGCAGCCAAGTTTCGGGACAGTCGAATTCACCCCTCCACTTT.